Below, 31 T cell receptor beta chains from the same sample are listed, as sequenced in a study of blood T cell repertoires in COVID-19. The repertoire was sequenced with immunoSEQ multiplex PCR; TCRdb's copy has only in-frame clones and lacks some. Of around 260,000 clones in the sample, about nine tenths were seen once. Input material: peripheral blood. These receptors originate from a woman aged 25 to 39 with active or convalescent COVID-19.

The chain couples TRBV6-5 to TRBJ1-5, with 9 bases identical to TRBD1. V shed 4 bases, J shed 7 bases, and the junction held 11 bases outside the gene matches. This CDR3 is 16 amino acids long. From germline, CDR1 is MNHEY and CDR2 SVGAGI. CDR3 in DNA: TGTGCCAGCAGTTCCGGGACAGGGTCTCTGAGGCAGCCCCAGCATTTT. This encodes CASSSGTGSLRQPQHF.

In DNA form, the CDR3 reads TGTGCCAGCACCCCCGGAGGACAGGGGCCTTACGAGCAGTACTTC. This translates into CASTPGGQGPYEQYF. The chain employs TRBV5-4 and TRBJ2-7; 9 bases are shared with TRBD1. Unmatched junction bases numbered 11, after V lost 6 bases and J lost 4 bases. The CDR3 is 15 residues long. Germline values: CDR1 SGHNT, CDR2 YYREEE (reference sequence).

The chain is built from TRBV28 and TRBJ1-1; D remains ambiguous. Per the germline V gene, CDR1 is MDHEN and CDR2 is SYDVKM. Between the trimmed V and J ends, which lost 2 bases and 1 base, there was a span of 11 bases. This CDR3 region has 15 residues. The DNA for the CDR3 is TGTGCCAGCAGTTTAAGAGGAGGTGCGAACACTGAAGCTTTCTTT. It specifies CASSLRGGANTEAFF.

The table lists this clone with a few counts. The chain carries TRBV29-1 and TRBJ2-4, with 7 bases aligning to TRBD1. Germline CDR1 SQVTM, CDR2 ANQGSEA. This CDR3 is 13 amino acids long. The ends lost 4 bases at V and 2 bases at J; junction bases unmatched: 2. CDR3 protein: CSVVDRSKNIQYF. The CDR3 DNA follows: TGCAGCGTTGTGGACAGGTCCAAAAACATTCAGTACTTC.

The J gene is TRBJ2-5, the V gene TRBV5-4; 9 bases align to TRBD1. Germline CDR1 is SGHNT and CDR2 is YYREEE (reference sequence). The CDR3 contains 17 residues. Unmatched junction bases numbered 14, after V lost 1 base and J lost 7 bases. CDR3 in DNA: TGTGCCAGCAGCTTGATTTCGGGACAGGGAAGGAGTGGGACCCAGTACTTC. Encoded protein: CASSLISGQGRSGTQYF.

The genes are TRBV30 and TRBJ1-3; TRBD1 matches 9 bases. CDR3 length: 15 amino acids. V shed 3 bases and J 4 bases; nucleotides not matched to a gene: 7. Germline V CDR1 and CDR2: GTSNPN, SVGIG (reference sequence). In DNA form, the CDR3 reads TGTGCCTGGAGCGGGGACAGGGTCCCCGGAAACACCATATATTTT. Protein: CAWSGDRVPGNTIYF.

The V gene is TRBV7-9, the J gene TRBJ2-2; 9 nucleotides match TRBD2. CDR1 is SEHNR, CDR2 FQNEAQ, per germline (reference sequence). The CDR3 has 18 amino acids. V dropped 0 bases and J dropped 0; count of bases not matched to a gene: 5. In DNA, the CDR3 is TGTGCCAGCAGCTTAGCGTCGCGGGGGGGACCGAACACCGGGGAGCTGTTTTTT. It translates to CASSLASRGGPNTGELFF.

The chain combines TRBV10-3 with TRBJ1-1; D not certain. Trimming took 3 bases from V and 3 from J, leaving 8 bases between them. The CDR3 contains 13 residues. CDR1 is ENHRY and CDR2 is SYGVKD in the germline V gene. The CDR3: CAISDYPDTEAFF. The CDR3 nucleotides read TGTGCCATCAGTGATTACCCAGACACTGAAGCTTTCTTT.

This clone was observed once. Other DNA sequences within the sample encode an identical CDR3. The chain employs TRBV18 and TRBJ2-3; no reliable D call. Trimming removed 3 bases at V and 4 bases at J, with 5 bases between. Germline V lookup: CDR1 KGHSH, CDR2 LQKENI. The CDR3 has 12 amino acids. The CDR3 spells CASSPPADTQYF. For the CDR3, the DNA is TGTGCCAGCTCACCCCCCGCAGATACGCAGTATTTT.

The table lists this clone with a few counts. This sequence joins TRBV19 and TRBJ1-5, with TRBD1 matching over 9 bases. J lost 5 bases, V lost 10 bases, and 12 bases had no gene match. Germline-derived CDR1 and CDR2 are LNHDA and SQIVND (reference sequence). The CDR3 has 15 amino acids. CDR3 nucleotides: TGTGCCACTCAGCCCACAGGGGGCGCGGATCAGCCCCAGCATTTT. This codes for CATQPTGGADQPQHF.

V usage is TRBV20-1 and J usage is TRBJ2-7; no firm D call. Trimming left V 3 bases short and J 0 bases short, with 6 bases between. Germline V gene data show CDR1 as DFQATT and CDR2 as SNEGSKA (reference sequence). The length of the CDR3 is 12 residues. The CDR3 DNA is TGCAGTGCTAGTGGGCCCTCCTACGAGCAGTACTTC. Amino acid sequence: CSASGPSYEQYF.

V and J are TRBV3-1 (or the pseudogene TRBV3-2) and TRBJ2-3; tentative D call: TRBD2 (6 bases). Trimming left V 4 bases short and J 5 bases short, with 13 bases between. This CDR3 is built from 14 residues. The germline CDR1 and CDR2 sequences are LGHDT and YNNKEL (reference sequence). As DNA, the CDR3 is TGTGCCAGCAGCCTCGAGCTAGCGTTAGATACGCAGTATTTT. As protein: CASSLELALDTQYF.

The chain combines TRBV7-2 with TRBJ2-2; D may be TRBD1 (5 bases). The CDR3 length is 19 residues. The V gene lost 5 bases and the J gene lost 5 bases, with 27 bases spanning the gap. Germline-derived CDR1 and CDR2 are SGHTA and FQGNSA. The CDR3 protein is CASSVGHPPGPWVTGELFF. DNA of the CDR3: TGTGCCAGCAGCGTCGGACATCCCCCAGGGCCCTGGGTTACCGGGGAGCTGTTTTTT.

This clone was detected only once. Written as DNA, the CDR3 is TGTGCCAGCAGGCCCGTGGGGGCTTATACGCAGTATTTT. Protein sequence: CASRPVGAYTQYF. The chain has TRBV6-5 and TRBJ2-3, with D perhaps TRBD1 (6 bases). This CDR3 spans 13 amino acids. Looked up from germline, CDR1 is MNHEY and CDR2 is SVGAGI. The V and J ends lost 6 bases and 7 bases respectively, with 14 bases between them.

The CDR3 bases are TGTGCCAGCAGTATCCGACAGGGGGCAAATGAGCAGTTCTTC. Protein: CASSIRQGANEQFF. The genes are TRBV6-6 and TRBJ2-1; TRBD1 matches 10 bases. Germline V CDR1 and CDR2: MNHNY, SVGAGI (reference sequence). CDR3 length: 14 amino acids. V was pared by 5 bases and J by 7 bases, with 5 bases of the junction left unmatched.

This sequence joins TRBV21-1 and TRBJ1-1; the D call TRBD1 from the table was never checked on the DNA. TRBV21-1 is annotated as a pseudogene. There are 15 residues in the CDR3. The CDR3 region has the DNA TGTGCCAGCAGCAAAGACCGGGGACAGATCACTGAAGCTTTCTTT. This encodes CASSKDRGQITEAFF.

The chain recombines TRBV27 with TRBJ2-2; D unresolved. Germline V gene data show CDR1 as MNHEY and CDR2 as SMNVEV (reference sequence). The V and J ends lost 5 bases and 5 bases respectively, with 9 bases between them. This CDR3 spans 13 amino acids. In DNA form, the CDR3 reads TGTGCCAGCAGTCCCCCAGGTACCGGGGAGCTGTTTTTT. Its translation: CASSPPGTGELFF.

V usage is TRBV2 and J usage is TRBJ1-1, with D perhaps matching TRBD1 (5 bases). Germline V gene sequence: CDR1 SNHLY, CDR2 FYNNEI. CDR3 length: 14 amino acids. With 6 bases removed from V and 5 bases from J, the gap between germline ends came to 16 bases. CDR3 sequence (DNA): TGTGCCAGCAGGGCCGGGACCCGGGGGACTGAAGCTTTCTTT. Translated, it gives CASRAGTRGTEAFF.

The rearrangement joins TRBV7-2 to TRBJ2-1; maybe TRBD2 (7 bases). The V end lost 1 base, the J end lost 8 bases, and 12 bases lay between the germline ends. The germline CDR1 and CDR2 sequences are SGHTA and FQGNSA. The CDR3 totals 14 residues. As DNA, the CDR3 is TGTGCCAGCAGCTTAGGAGGCGGGGGCTATGAGCAGTTCTTC. Protein product: CASSLGGGGYEQFF.

This chain connects TRBV19 to TRBJ2-2, with 9 bases aligning to TRBD1. V shed 3 bases, J shed 2 bases, and the junction held 4 bases outside the gene matches. This CDR3 spans 16 amino acids. The V gene's germline CDR1 is LNHDA and CDR2 SQIVND (reference sequence). The CDR3 coding sequence is TGTGCCAGTAGTATTGCGGGACAGGGTAACACCGGGGAGCTGTTTTTT. It translates to CASSIAGQGNTGELFF.

The V call is TRBV23-1, the J call TRBJ1-1; D unclear. TRBV23-1 has ORF status, its function being uncertain. This CDR3 contains 15 residues. The germline V and J ends were trimmed by 7 bases and 3 bases, with 18 bases remaining between them. In DNA, the CDR3 is TGCGCCAGCACCTTCTCACACTTCGGAGACACTGAAGCTTTCTTT. Its protein product is CASTFSHFGDTEAFF.

Turning to this clone: Other DNA sequences of this sample code for an identical CDR3. The chain recombines TRBV6-1 with TRBJ2-5; TRBD2 matches 8 bases. The CDR3 contains 16 residues. With V trimmed by 1 base and J by 1 base, 5 bases remained unmatched. CDR1 and CDR2 from the germline V gene are MNHNS and SASEGT. The CDR3 DNA sequence: TGTGCCAGCAGTGAAGGGGGCGGGGGGCTCCAAGAGACCCAGTACTTC. Amino acids: CASSEGGGGLQETQYF.

This clone was observed a single time. The chain joins TRBV7-9 to TRBJ1-1, with D perhaps matching TRBD1 (6 bases). V lost 4 bases and J lost 3, with 18 bases in between. From germline, CDR1 is SEHNR and CDR2 FQNEAQ (reference sequence). This CDR3 is built from 16 residues. CDR3 in amino acids: CASSSSYRVQDTEAFF. The CDR3 DNA reads as TGTGCCAGCAGCTCTTCTTACAGGGTTCAGGACACTGAAGCTTTCTTT.

The chain carries TRBV4-3 and TRBJ2-1; tentatively, D is TRBD2 (6 bases). The ends were cut back, 4 bases at V and 13 bases at J, with 17 bases in the middle. Germline V gene sequence: CDR1 LGHNA, CDR2 YSLEER. This CDR3 has 13 residues. In DNA, the CDR3 is TGCGCCAGCAGCCCCACGGTGGGGGGTCTTCAGTTCTTC. Translating it yields CASSPTVGGLQFF.

The chain is built from TRBV29-1 and TRBJ1-2; D is unclear. The V gene lost 3 bases and the J gene lost 8 bases, with 16 bases spanning the gap. The CDR3 has 13 amino acids. Germline CDR1 SQVTM, CDR2 ANQGSEA. CDR3 protein: CSVEKVTESGYTF. CDR3 DNA sequence: TGCAGCGTTGAGAAGGTCACAGAATCCGGCTACACCTTC.

V and J are TRBV4-2 and TRBJ1-1, with D possibly TRBD1 on 6 matching bases. CDR1 and CDR2 from the germline V gene are LGHNA and YNFKEQ. This CDR3 is 15 amino acids long. The V end was cut by 1 base, the J end by 5 bases, with 14 bases between. The CDR3: CASSQVKAGATEAFF. In nucleotides, the CDR3 is TGTGCCAGCAGCCAAGTAAAGGCAGGGGCGACTGAAGCTTTCTTT.

This clone has more than one count but fewer than ten. Other DNA sequences within the sample encode an identical CDR3. This chain links TRBV28 with TRBJ1-6, with TRBD1 matching over 8 bases. Germline V gene sequence: CDR1 MDHEN, CDR2 SYDVKM. V lost 10 bases to trimming and J lost 6 bases; unmatched junction nucleotides: 11. The length of the CDR3 is 15 residues. The CDR3 region is CAIKVTRGPNSPLHF. The CDR3 nucleotides are TGTGCCATCAAAGTGACCAGGGGGCCTAATTCACCCCTCCACTTT.

This chain connects TRBV10-3 to TRBJ1-5; TRBD1 matches 9 bases. Per the germline V gene, CDR1 is ENHRY and CDR2 is SYGVKD. Unmatched junction bases numbered 5, after V lost 10 bases and J lost 4 bases. This CDR3 is 13 amino acids long. Here the CDR3 reads CASRDRENQPQHF. The DNA of the CDR3 is TGTGCCAGCCGGGACAGGGAAAATCAGCCCCAGCATTTT.

The chain is built from TRBV7-9 and TRBJ1-2; 9 bases map to TRBD1. CDR3 length equals 13 residues. The V and J ends lost 4 bases and 7 bases, in that order; junction bases with no gene match: 4. The germline V gene encodes CDR1 SEHNR and CDR2 FQNEAQ (reference sequence). This CDR3 reads CASSSTGGTGYTF. Here the CDR3 DNA reads TGTGCCAGCAGCTCAACAGGGGGCACTGGCTACACCTTC. The full variable domain, rest sourced from reference TRBV7-9 and TRBJ1-2, is DTGVSQNPRHKITKRGQNVTFRCDPISEHNRLYWYRQTLGQGPEFLTYFQNEAQLEKSRLLSDRFSAERPKGSFSTLEIQRTEQGDSAMYLCASSSTGGTGYTFGSGTRLTVV.

Regarding this clone: Mismatch with germline at one junction end may stem from a read error. This chain connects TRBV13 to TRBJ1-2, with 7 bases identical to TRBD1. Germline lookup yields CDR1 PRHDT and CDR2 FYEKMQ (reference sequence). This CDR3 contains 12 residues. The CDR3 DNA is TGTGCCAGCAGCCAAACCTCAGGGGGACCGGGCTTC. Amino acid sequence: CASSQTSGGPGF.

The V gene is TRBV19, the J gene TRBJ2-7; 9 nucleotides match TRBD2. Germline CDR1 LNHDA, CDR2 SQIVND (reference sequence). V dropped 5 bases and J dropped 4; count of bases not matched to a gene: 6. The CDR3 has 14 amino acids. The CDR3 nucleotides read TGTGCCAGTAGTGTGATAGCGGGGGATTACGAGCAGTACTTC. It encodes CASSVIAGDYEQYF.